A selection of T cell receptor beta chains follows, all from one sample in a study of blood T cell repertoires in COVID-19. The method was immunoSEQ multiplex PCR; TCRdb's version includes in-frame clones alone and lacks a portion of them. The sample includes roughly 120,000 clones, 84% of them seen just once. The sample comprised peripheral blood. The receptors were gathered from a woman aged 55-70 years with acute or convalescent COVID-19. Each CDR3 is given with its conserved first and last residue. Fields, in order: V gene, clone size, J gene, D gene, CDR3 protein, CDR3 DNA. The D gene is left open where the match is weak. Expanded clones are given a class, and other clones once, few, many or no size at all.

>TRBV28|NA|TRBJ1-1|NA
CASSLRTVGIREAFF
TGTGCCAGCAGTTTAAGGACAGTGGGAATCAGGGAAGCTTTCTTT
>TRBV9|NA|TRBJ1-2|TRBD1
CASSVAEGGLGGYTF
TGTGCCAGCAGCGTAGCTGAAGGGGGCTTAGGTGGCTACACCTTC
>TRBV29-1|few|TRBJ1-2|NA
CSGTENYGYTF
TGCAGCGGTACAGAAAACTATGGCTACACCTTC
>TRBV2|NA|TRBJ1-2|NA
CASTSEAGGYTF
TGTGCCAGCACTTCCGAGGCGGGGGGCTACACCTTC
>TRBV5-8|NA|TRBJ1-5|NA
CASSLSVNSNQPQHF
TGTGCCAGCAGCCTGTCCGTAAATAGCAATCAGCCCCAGCATTTT
>TRBV14|NA|TRBJ1-2|TRBD1
CASSQQYRGHSYGYTF
TGTGCCAGCAGCCAACAATACAGGGGGCACTCTTATGGCTACACCTTC
>TRBV7-9|NA|TRBJ1-1|NA
CASMGTLSEAFF
TGTGCCAGCATGGGGACTCTCTCTGAAGCTTTCTTT
>TRBV29-1|once|TRBJ2-3|NA
CSVEIYGTAGEGYF
TGCAGCGTTGAAATCTACGGGACAGCGGGGGAAGGGTATTTT
>TRBV10-3|NA|TRBJ2-1|NA
CAISDQGYNEQFF
TGTGCCATCAGTGATCAGGGGTACAATGAGCAGTTCTTC
>TRBV10-2|NA|TRBJ1-5|TRBD1
CASSEHRGLNSNQPQHF
TGCGCCAGCAGTGAGCACAGGGGGCTTAACAGCAATCAGCCCCAGCATTTT
>TRBV30|NA|TRBJ2-5|TRBD1
CAWQGQSETQYF
TGTGCCTGGCAGGGACAGTCAGAGACCCAGTACTTC
>TRBV12-5|NA|TRBJ1-1|NA
CASGLSGEAFF
TGTGCTAGTGGTTTGTCAGGGGAAGCTTTCTTT
>TRBV24-1|NA|TRBJ2-5|NA
CATSDSQFDQRGTQYF
TGTGCCACCAGTGATTCCCAGTTTGACCAACGCGGGACCCAGTACTTC
>TRBV5-1|NA|TRBJ1-5|NA
CASSSGQGSNQPQHF
TGCGCCAGCAGCTCGGGGCAGGGGAGCAATCAGCCCCAGCATTTT
>TRBV7-2|NA|TRBJ2-1|NA
CASSLVGGQEEFF
TGTGCCAGCAGCTTAGTTGGCGGGCAGGAAGAGTTCTTC
>TRBV7-2|NA|TRBJ2-3|NA
CASSLERVTDTQYF
TGTGCCAGCAGCTTAGAGCGGGTCACAGATACGCAGTATTTT
>TRBV7-7|NA|TRBJ2-1|NA
CASSSPTLNNEQFF
TGTGCCAGCAGCTCCCCTACTTTAAACAATGAGCAGTTCTTC
>TRBV4-1|NA|TRBJ1-1|NA
CASRQPNTEAFF
TGCGCCAGCAGACAGCCGAACACTGAAGCTTTCTTT
>TRBV12-3/TRBV12-4|NA|TRBJ2-3|NA
CASSSVRDTQYF
TGTGCCAGCAGTTCCGTTCGGGATACGCAGTATTTT
>TRBV7-9|NA|TRBJ2-4|TRBD1
CASSLGQGLIQYF
TGTGCCAGCAGCCTCGGACAGGGATTAATTCAGTACTTC
>TRBV5-5|NA|TRBJ2-3|TRBD1
CASSFWDRVIRDTQYF
TGTGCCAGCAGCTTCTGGGACAGGGTTATTCGGGATACGCAGTATTTT
>TRBV10-3|NA|TRBJ1-2|TRBD1
CAISVGQGAYGYTF
TGTGCCATCAGTGTTGGGCAGGGGGCCTATGGCTACACCTTC
>TRBV6-5|NA|TRBJ1-1|TRBD1
CASSLTGGTEAFF
TGTGCCAGCAGTTTAACAGGGGGAACTGAAGCTTTCTTT
>TRBV6-1|NA|TRBJ1-2|NA
CASSEGALTGYTF
TGTGCCAGCAGTGAAGGTGCACTTACTGGCTACACCTTC
>TRBV20-1|few|TRBJ1-1|NA
CSASGSREAFF
TGCAGTGCTAGCGGGAGTCGGGAAGCTTTCTTT
>TRBV12-3/TRBV12-4|NA|TRBJ1-1|NA
CASSLFYREAFF
TGTGCCAGCAGTCTGTTCTACAGGGAAGCTTTCTTT
>TRBV18|NA|TRBJ1-5|NA
CASSPGGGGNQPQHF
TGTGCCAGCTCCCCCGGAGGGGGGGGCAATCAGCCCCAGCATTTT
>TRBV5-1|NA|TRBJ1-6|NA
CASSSQADSPLHF
TGCGCCAGCAGCTCCCAAGCCGATTCACCCCTCCACTTT
>TRBV24-1|NA|TRBJ2-2|TRBD1
CATMSDREFTGELFF
TGTGCCACCATGAGTGACAGGGAATTCACCGGGGAGCTGTTTTTT
>TRBV6-5|NA|TRBJ2-7|TRBD2
CASFTGGGEQYF
TGTGCCAGCTTTACAGGCGGGGGCGAGCAGTACTTC
>TRBV24-1|few|TRBJ2-1|NA
CATGGASEQFF
TGTGCCACCGGGGGGGCCAGCGAGCAGTTCTTC
>TRBV18|once|TRBJ2-7|NA
CASSLTGSHEQYF
TGTGCCAGCTCACTAACAGGGTCCCACGAGCAGTACTTC
>TRBV5-1|NA|TRBJ1-1|NA
CASSLGAGMNTEAFF
TGCGCCAGCAGCTTAGGCGCGGGGATGAACACTGAAGCTTTCTTT
>TRBV18|NA|TRBJ2-2|NA
CASSPTENTGELFF
TGTGCCAGCTCACCAACAGAGAACACCGGGGAGCTGTTTTTT
>TRBV7-6|NA|TRBJ2-2|NA
CASTPSVGLNTGELFF
TGTGCCAGCACCCCTAGTGTAGGTCTGAACACCGGGGAGCTGTTTTTT
>TRBV15|few|TRBJ1-1|NA
CAIDGGGSLMNTEAFF
TGTGCCATCGACGGTGGCGGCAGTTTAATGAACACTGAAGCTTTCTTT
>TRBV7-8|NA|TRBJ1-3|NA
CASSLVAGASGNTIYF
TGTGCCAGCAGCTTAGTGGCAGGCGCCTCTGGAAACACCATATATTTT
>TRBV30|NA|TRBJ1-5|NA
CAWSRGQNQPQHF
TGTGCCTGGTCCAGGGGTCAAAATCAGCCCCAGCATTTT
>TRBV3-1/TRBV3-2|NA|TRBJ2-1|NA
CASSRTTDRKNEQFF
TGTGCCAGCAGCCGAACGACAGATAGAAAAAATGAGCAGTTCTTC
>TRBV13|NA|TRBJ1-2|NA
CASSLGRTNYGYTF
TGTGCCAGCAGCTTAGGACGGACAAACTATGGCTACACCTTC
>TRBV5-1|once|TRBJ2-4|NA
CASSDPYLQAKNIQYF
TGCGCCAGCAGCGACCCCTATCTACAGGCCAAAAACATTCAGTACTTC
>TRBV19|NA|TRBJ1-5|TRBD1
CASGQGEGQPQHF
TGTGCCAGCGGACAGGGGGAAGGTCAGCCCCAGCATTTT
>TRBV10-2|NA|TRBJ1-6|TRBD1
CASSELGQVRTSPLHF
TGCGCCAGCAGTGAGTTGGGACAGGTCAGGACCTCACCCCTCCACTTT
>TRBV4-1|NA|TRBJ2-1|NA
CASSQESGTYNEQFF
TGCGCCAGCAGCCAAGAGTCAGGTACCTACAATGAGCAGTTCTTC
>TRBV2|NA|TRBJ2-1|NA
CASSELVSSYNEQFF
TGTGCCAGCAGTGAGTTGGTGAGCTCCTACAATGAGCAGTTCTTC
>TRBV19|NA|TRBJ1-5|TRBD1
CASSSALTGRTQPQHF
TGTGCCAGTAGTTCCGCCCTGACAGGGAGAACCCAGCCCCAGCATTTT